Below are 23 T cell receptor beta chains sequenced from a single sample in a study of CD8+ T cells in alopecia areata. Investigators isolated RNA and reverse transcribed it into cDNA to act as the sequencing template. The repertoire was sequenced with immunoSEQ multiplex PCR; TCRdb's copy has only in-frame clones and lacks some. There are 110,000 to 150,000 clones in the sample; roughly 52% occur only once, and approximately 15% lies in the top ten. Treatment denoted: oral pan-JAK inhibitor, 5-10 mg twice daily. This specimen consisted of CD8+ T cells sorted from blood, obtained at week 4, from a patient treated with tofacitinib. These receptors were taken from a human donor with alopecia areata.

This clone was observed a few times. The chain combines TRBV23-1 with TRBJ1-6; tentatively, D is TRBD1 (6 bases). TRBV23-1 is recorded as an ORF, its role being uncertain. V lost 9 bases and J lost 7, with 19 bases in between. The CDR3 runs 15 residues. DNA for the CDR3: TGCGCCAGTGATAAAAGGGGGGCGGAGAATTCACCCCTCCACTTT. It is translated as CASDKRGAENSPLHF.

The rearrangement links TRBV4-1 to TRBJ1-1, with D unclear. CDR1 MGHRA and CDR2 YSYEKL come from the germline V gene. The CDR3 has 14 residues. Trimming removed 1 base from V and 4 bases from J, with 10 bases in between. This CDR3 reads CASSQVRVGTEAFF. CDR3 DNA sequence: TGCGCCAGCAGCCAAGTACGAGTGGGCACTGAAGCTTTCTTT.

This clone was recorded a few times. This chain links TRBV6-4 with TRBJ2-1; no reliable D call. This CDR3 contains 15 residues. The germline gives CDR1 MRHNA, CDR2 SNTAGT. Trimming pared 2 bases from V and 0 bases from J, leaving 8 bases between. The CDR3 loop is CASSDTESSYNEQFF. The CDR3 DNA follows: TGTGCCAGCAGTGACACAGAATCCTCCTACAATGAGCAGTTCTTC.

The rearrangement links TRBV7-9 to TRBJ2-7; D is unresolved. The germline CDR1 and CDR2 sequences are SEHNR and FQNEAQ (reference sequence). V lost 0 bases and J lost 3, with 12 bases in between. This CDR3 region has 15 residues. The CDR3 DNA reads as TGTGCCAGCAGCTTAGCGCTAGGCAGGCTCTACGAGCAGTACTTC. Translating it yields CASSLALGRLYEQYF. Combining the CDR3 with reference TRBV7-9 and TRBJ2-7 gives the whole variable domain DTGVSQNPRHKITKRGQNVTFRCDPISEHNRLYWYRQTLGQGPEFLTYFQNEAQLEKSRLLSDRFSAERPKGSFSTLEIQRTEQGDSAMYLCASSLALGRLYEQYFGPGTRLTVT.

The J gene is TRBJ2-7, the V gene TRBV11-2; 7 bases map to TRBD2. The CDR3 is made up of 11 amino acids. Per the germline V gene, CDR1 is SGHAT and CDR2 is FQNNGV. V lost 3 bases to trimming and J lost 7 bases; unmatched junction nucleotides: 0. The CDR3 protein is CASSFSGEQYF. The CDR3 nucleotides read TGTGCCAGCAGCTTTAGCGGGGAGCAGTACTTC.

The chain employs TRBV25-1 and TRBJ2-4; D might be TRBD2 (5 bases). CDR3 length: 16 amino acids. CDR1 MGHDK and CDR2 SYGVNS come from the germline V gene. The V end lost 6 bases, the J end lost 6 bases, and 21 bases lay between the germline ends. CDR3 DNA sequence: TGTGCCAGCAGCCGGATCCTACTCGGGGTGGGAAACATTCAGTACTTC. Translation: CASSRILLGVGNIQYF.

The chain couples TRBV27 to TRBJ2-1; 7 bases agree with TRBD1. Germline V lookup: CDR1 MNHEY, CDR2 SMNVEV (reference sequence). V was pared by 5 bases and J by 4 bases, with 14 bases of the junction left unmatched. The length of the CDR3 is 17 residues. Here the CDR3 reads CASSPLGGSGLYNEQFF. CDR3 nucleotides: TGTGCCAGCAGTCCCTTAGGGGGCTCGGGGTTGTACAATGAGCAGTTCTTC.

The chain combines TRBV4-2 with TRBJ2-7; 7 bases agree with TRBD2. V dropped 0 bases and J dropped 7; count of bases not matched to a gene: 3. CDR3 length: 13 amino acids. The germline CDR1 and CDR2 sequences are LGHNA and YNFKEQ. The CDR3 protein is CASSQERGVEQYF. The CDR3 region has the DNA TGTGCCAGCAGCCAAGAACGGGGGGTGGAGCAGTACTTC.

The chain couples TRBV27 to TRBJ1-2, with no clear D. Germline lookup yields CDR1 MNHEY and CDR2 SMNVEV (reference sequence). Trimming took off 2 bases at V and 1 base at J, with 11 bases between the two ends. This CDR3 is built from 15 residues. For the CDR3, the DNA is TGTGCCAGCAGTTTAAGACATACAATTAACTATGGCTACACCTTC. Translated: CASSLRHTINYGYTF.

The chain employs TRBV10-3 and TRBJ2-7; D is possibly TRBD2 (5 bases). Germline V gives CDR1 ENHRY, CDR2 SYGVKD. CDR3 size: 14 residues. V lost 0 bases and J lost 2, with 8 bases in between. The CDR3: CAISESSGTYEQYF. The DNA of the CDR3 is TGTGCCATCAGTGAGTCGAGCGGTACCTACGAGCAGTACTTC.

This clone was detected once. The genes are TRBV5-6 and TRBJ2-7, with TRBD1 as a possible D gene (5 bases). Deletions cut 4 bases from V and 7 bases from J, with 18 bases between. The CDR3 covers 14 residues. CDR1 SGHDT and CDR2 YYEEEE come from the germline V gene. CDR3 sequence: CASSQTAKRSEQYF. In nucleotides, the CDR3 is TGTGCCAGCAGCCAGACAGCAAAGCGTAGTGAGCAGTACTTC. The entire variable domain, with the rest obtained from reference TRBV5-6 and TRBJ2-7, is as follows: DAGVTQSPTHLIKTRGQQVTLRCSPKSGHDTVSWYQQALGQGPQFIFQYYEEEERQRGNFPDRFSGHQFPNYSSELNVNALLLGDSALYLCASSQTAKRSEQYFGPGTRLTVT.

The chain links TRBV9 to TRBJ2-7; TRBD2 aligns across 11 bases. The CDR3 contains 16 residues. Trimming took 3 bases from V and 3 from J; bases not matched to a gene: 8. CDR1 SGDLS and CDR2 YYNGEE come from the germline V gene. The DNA of the CDR3 is TGTGCCAGCAGCGCCTCGAATCTAGCGGGGGGCTACGAGCAGTACTTC. It yields the protein CASSASNLAGGYEQYF.

This rearrangement joins TRBV29-1 to TRBJ2-7; D unresolved. Trimming cost V 3 bases and J 2 bases, with 17 bases left between them. Germline lookup yields CDR1 SQVTM and CDR2 ANQGSEA. The CDR3 is made up of 15 amino acids. The CDR3 sequence: CSVEGSPVGPYEQYF. CDR3 coding DNA: TGCAGCGTTGAGGGCAGTCCCGTAGGCCCCTACGAGCAGTACTTC.

The sample holds a few counts of this clone. This chain uses TRBV7-9 with TRBJ2-7, with D possibly being TRBD1 (5 bases). Trimming left V 7 bases short and J 2 bases short, with 12 bases between. CDR1 is SEHNR and CDR2 is FQNEAQ in the germline V gene (reference sequence). This CDR3 comprises 13 residues. The CDR3 DNA reads TGTGCCAGCACCTCAGACAGACCCTACGAGCAGTACTTC. Its protein is CASTSDRPYEQYF. The whole variable domain, remainder taken from reference TRBV7-9 and TRBJ2-7, is DTGVSQNPRHKITKRGQNVTFRCDPISEHNRLYWYRQTLGQGPEFLTYFQNEAQLEKSRLLSDRFSAERPKGSFSTLEIQRTEQGDSAMYLCASTSDRPYEQYFGPGTRLTVT.

A remark on this clone: The junction differs from germline at one of its ends, possibly a read error. The chain couples TRBV20-1 to TRBJ1-1; no definite D call. Germline CDR1 and CDR2: DFQATT and SNEGSKA (reference sequence). CDR3 length: 11 amino acids. CDR3 sequence: CSTRLSGEAFF. The CDR3 coding sequence is TGCAGTACTAGGTTAAGTGGGGAAGCTTTCTTT.

This chain links TRBV29-1 with TRBJ1-2; the match to TRBD1 covers 8 bases. Germline V gives CDR1 SQVTM, CDR2 ANQGSEA. The CDR3 is 11 amino acids. V was clipped by 6 bases and J by 8 bases; unmatched bases: 5. CDR3 in DNA: TGCAGCGTCTTTACAGGGGGGGGCTACACCTTC. Its translation: CSVFTGGGYTF.

The chain recombines TRBV30 with TRBJ2-7; D tentatively fits TRBD1 or TRBD2 (5 bases each). Germline assignment: CDR1 GTSNPN and CDR2 SVGIG (reference sequence). CDR3 length: 13 residues. V lost 0 bases, J lost 4 bases, and 10 bases lay in between. CDR3 loop: CAWSVGAEYEQYF. The CDR3 DNA reads as TGTGCCTGGAGTGTCGGGGCGGAATACGAGCAGTACTTC.

This rearrangement joins TRBV5-1 to TRBJ1-2; 7 positions agree with TRBD1. The germline CDR1 and CDR2 sequences are SGHRS and YFSETQ. With 3 bases clipped from V and 2 bases from J, the junction kept 1 base outside the gene matches. This CDR3 has 13 residues. In nucleotides, the CDR3 is TGCGCCAGCAGCTCGACAGGGAACTATGGCTACACCTTC. Protein product: CASSSTGNYGYTF.

This rearrangement joins TRBV5-6 to TRBJ1-2; 8 nucleotides align to TRBD1. Germline assignment: CDR1 SGHDT and CDR2 YYEEEE. This CDR3 is built from 14 residues. The V gene end was trimmed by 3 bases and the J gene end by 4 bases; junction bases not matched to a gene: 5. CDR3 DNA: TGTGCCAGCAGCTGGGACAGGTCGGGCTATGGCTACACCTTC. Amino acids: CASSWDRSGYGYTF.

CDR3 residues: CASSLITGENGYTF. The CDR3 DNA reads as TGCGCCAGCAGCTTGATCACAGGGGAAAATGGCTACACCTTC. The V call is TRBV5-1, the J call TRBJ1-2, with 7 bases that match TRBD1. The germline V gene encodes CDR1 SGHRS and CDR2 YFSETQ. With 1 base clipped from V and 6 bases from J, the junction kept 6 bases outside the gene matches. The CDR3 sequence is 14 residues long.

The chain carries TRBV7-8 and TRBJ2-5, with D unclear. The CDR3 has 14 amino acids. The germline V gene has CDR1 SGHVS and CDR2 FQNEAQ. The V gene lost 1 base and the J gene lost 2 bases, with 8 bases spanning the gap. CDR3 DNA sequence: TGTGCCAGCAGCTTAGTACGGTTACAAGAGACCCAGTACTTC. Translation gives CASSLVRLQETQYF.

The rearrangement joins TRBV13 to TRBJ1-2; the D gene is possibly TRBD1 (6 bases). The length of the CDR3 is 13 residues. Trimming cost V 1 base and J 8 bases, with 11 bases left between them. Germline assignment: CDR1 PRHDT and CDR2 FYEKMQ (reference sequence). The CDR3 DNA reads as TGTGCCAGCAGCTTAGAGACAGGACTCGGCTACACCTTC. The encoded protein is CASSLETGLGYTF. Drawing the rest from reference TRBV13 and TRBJ1-2, the complete variable domain is AAGVIQSPRHLIKEKRETATLKCYPIPRHDTVYWYQQGPGQDPQFLISFYEKMQSDKGSIPDRFSAQQFSDYHSELNMSSLELGDSALYFCASSLETGLGYTFGSGTRLTVV.

J is TRBJ2-7 and V is TRBV13; unclear D gene. The CDR3 spans 12 residues. V was shortened by 5 bases and J by 0 bases, with 5 bases between the two germline ends. Germline V gives CDR1 PRHDT, CDR2 FYEKMQ (reference sequence). CDR3 sequence reads: CASSADSYEQYF. The CDR3, as DNA: TGTGCCAGCAGCGCAGACTCCTACGAGCAGTACTTC.